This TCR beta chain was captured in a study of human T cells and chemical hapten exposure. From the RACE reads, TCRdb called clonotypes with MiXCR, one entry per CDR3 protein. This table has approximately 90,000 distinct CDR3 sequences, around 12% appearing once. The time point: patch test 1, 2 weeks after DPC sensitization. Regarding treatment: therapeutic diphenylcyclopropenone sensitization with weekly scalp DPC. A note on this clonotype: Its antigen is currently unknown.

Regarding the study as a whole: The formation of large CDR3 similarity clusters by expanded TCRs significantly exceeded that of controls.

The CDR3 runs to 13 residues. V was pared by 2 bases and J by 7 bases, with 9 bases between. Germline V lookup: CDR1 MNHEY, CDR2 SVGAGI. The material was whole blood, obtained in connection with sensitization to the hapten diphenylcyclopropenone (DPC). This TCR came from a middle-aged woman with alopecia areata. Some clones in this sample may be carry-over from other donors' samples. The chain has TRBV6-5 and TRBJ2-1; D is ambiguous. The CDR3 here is CASSYRVRNEQFF. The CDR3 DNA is TGTGCCAGCAGTTACAGGGTTAGGAATGAGCAGTTCTTC.